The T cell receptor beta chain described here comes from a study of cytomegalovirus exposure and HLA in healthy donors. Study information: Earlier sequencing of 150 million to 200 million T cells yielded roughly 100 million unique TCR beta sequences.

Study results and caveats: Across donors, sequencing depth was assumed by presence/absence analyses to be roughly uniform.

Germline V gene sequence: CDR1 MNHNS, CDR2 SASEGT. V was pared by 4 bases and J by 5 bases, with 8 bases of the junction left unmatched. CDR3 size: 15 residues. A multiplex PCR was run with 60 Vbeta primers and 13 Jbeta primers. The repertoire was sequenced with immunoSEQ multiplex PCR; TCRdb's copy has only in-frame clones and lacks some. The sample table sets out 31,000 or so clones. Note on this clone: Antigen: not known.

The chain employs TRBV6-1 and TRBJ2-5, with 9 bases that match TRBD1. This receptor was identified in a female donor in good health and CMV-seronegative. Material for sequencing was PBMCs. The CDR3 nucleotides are TGTGCCAGCAGTGTCCTACAGGGGGCTGTGGAGACCCAGTACTTC. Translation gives CASSVLQGAVETQYF.